This TCR beta chain originates from a study of T cells in Graves' hyperthyroidism and ophthalmopathy (dated by TCRdb to about 2019). In terms of the full investigation: Peripheral blood samples were taken at initial diagnosis, before any treatment was given. Thyroid tissue and blood T-cell repertoires from about 6 Graves' hyperthyroidism patients were also compared in the study. The roughly 94 discovery patients were randomly split 7:3 into training and test sets. TCR V-J signatures able to tell the groups apart were searched for in a discovery cohort of around 95 patients, of whom more than 40 had Graves' ophthalmopathy and some 60 had stable Graves' hyperthyroidism. TCR Vbeta CDR3 sequencing of fewer than 150 peripheral blood samples (under 45 ophthalmopathy, under 80 hyperthyroidism and approximately 17 progressor patients) is reported in the paper. After blood sampling, hyperthyroidism patients were treated with methimazole at a starting dose of 30 mg daily, and ophthalmopathy patients were treated with high-dose intravenous methylprednisolone. Prospective prediction of ophthalmopathy was tested in an independent validation cohort of 18 to 20 hyperthyroidism patients and some 17 patients who later progressed to ophthalmopathy. Paper-wide results and their limitations: Blood samples also contained most of the expanded thyroid clonotypes (frequency above 0.001), which suggests that blood repertoires may reflect thyroid immune responses. In validation, the model predicted progression to ophthalmopathy with approximately 71% sensitivity and 72% to 85% specificity, a median of roughly seven months before onset. No statistical method was used to fix the sample size in advance, and group allocation was not hidden from the investigators. A model built on a 13 V-J signature distinguished ophthalmopathy from stable hyperthyroidism, reaching about 88% sensitivity and approximately 83% specificity in cross-validation and 80%/75% in testing.

Moderately to severely active disease, a Clinical Activity Score of at least 3, a NOSPECS grade of at least 4, and a duration under 3 months were present in ophthalmopathy patients. Patients with uncontrolled infections, other autoimmune diseases, pregnancy or lactation were excluded. Diagnoses were based on clinical symptoms, serum thyroxine and TRAb, thyroid ultrasound and orbital computed tomography. PBMCs were isolated from about 9.2 ml of fresh peripheral blood by Ficoll-Paque density gradient centrifugation. Total RNA was extracted with Trizol reagent, and quality was checked on an Agilent 2100 Bioanalyzer. As regards this clonotype: Its antigen is not yet known. Base qualities are not recorded, but no much larger clone differs from it by a single base.

There are 14 amino acids in the CDR3, from cysteine to phenylalanine inclusive. Only the CDR3 region is kept as DNA, spanning 42 bases read in frame from base 1. For CDR1 and CDR2, the germline V gene lists SGHRS and YFSETQ. V has 3 bases trimmed and J has 5 bases trimmed; junction bases matching no gene number 4. The TCR beta CDR3 regions were amplified from RNA transcripts. The first round of RT-PCR for the TCR CDR3 was performed with the HTBI primer set and the Qiagen OneStep RT-PCR kit. A second multiplex PCR round built the libraries, followed by size selection and purification. Paired-end sequencing of the libraries was performed with 100 bp reads on an Illumina HiSeq2000. In the original analysis: SOAPnuke was used to process the raw data, removing reads that contained adapters or uncalled bases, had a mean Phred below 15, or lacked an exact match to the constant primer or identifier. High-quality paired reads were merged with COPE v1.2.5, and unique nucleotide sequences were defined as clonotypes. Clonotypes were aligned to IMGT TRBV, TRBD and TRBJ reference segments using MiTCR v1.1. Only V-J combinations with frequency above 0.0001, covering 99% to 99.2% of repertoires, were analysed. A TCS score was defined as the ratio between F50 (clonal expansion) and ExV (chaos), using BLOSUM62-based TCRdist between CDR3 peptides within each V-J. Welch's t-statistics and random forest reduced around 520 V-J features to 10 to 15, which were used in a naive Bayes classifier (R e1071). The public sequencing data were trimmed at Q25 with fastp and processed into clonotypes with MiXCR by TCRdb, which kept only in-frame beta chains. Rows are unified per CDR3 protein, each entry keeping the most common DNA and genes. TCRdb's processing, not the authors', yielded these V and J calls. The sample data list some 300,000 distinct CDR3 sequences, and roughly 19% of these were observed just once. The ten largest clones add up to roughly 39% of the sample.

This sequence was found in a man aged 50-60 years with Graves' ophthalmopathy. This chain is built from TRBV5-1 and TRBJ1-2; 10 nucleotides in the junction match TRBD1. Sequencing used blood. The CDR3: CASSSTGGEYGYTF. The DNA sequence follows: TGCGCCAGCAGCTCGACAGGGGGCGAGTATGGCTACACCTTC. The full variable domain, completed from the reference TRBV5-1 and TRBJ1-2 proteins outside the CDR3, reads KAGVTQTPRYLIKTRGQQVTLSCSPISGHRSVSWYQQTPGQGLQFLFEYFSETQRNKGNFPGRFSGRQFSNSRSEMNVSTLELGDSALYLCASSSTGGEYGYTFGSGTRLTVV.